The 18 T cell receptor beta chains below were found in one sample sequenced in a study of molecular identifiers for immune sequencing clone quantification. One entry per CDR3 protein results from TCRdb running MiXCR on the PCR reads. This sample has hundreds of thousands of distinct CDR3 sequences, with about 25% found just once. The specimen sequenced was naive CD8+ T cells from blood, with Jurkat cell RNA spiked in. This sample's subset: FACS-sorted CD8+CD4-CCR7+CD45RA+ naive T cells. The receptors derive from a human donor in good health. Some libraries in this study had Jurkat cell RNA spiked in.

Comments on this clonotype: One junction end does not reproduce the germline sequence, and a read error may be involved. The genes are TRBV7-2 and TRBJ2-2, with TRBD2 as a possible D gene (7 bases). There are 12 residues in the CDR3. Germline V gives CDR1 SGHTA, CDR2 FQGNSA. The CDR3 sequence is CASSLNTGGLVF. The CDR3 DNA follows: TGTGCCAGCAGTCTTAACACCGGGGGGCTGGTTTTT. Looking up the rest from reference TRBV7-2 and TRBJ2-2 gives the full variable domain: GAGVSQSPSNKVTEKGKDVELRCDPISGHTALYWYRQSLGQGLEFLIYFQGNSAPDKSGLPSDRFSAERTGGSVSTLTIQRTQQEDSAVYLCASSLNTGGLVFGEGSRLTVL.

Remarks on this clonotype: Compared with germline, one end of the junction differs, possibly owing to a read error. CDR3 residues: CASSSPGTGELLF. The DNA for the CDR3 is TGTGCCAGCAGTTCCCCCGGCACCGGGGAGCTGCTTTTT. The chain joins TRBV6-6 to TRBJ2-2, with TRBD2 as a possible D gene (5 bases). This CDR3 has 13 residues. From germline, CDR1 is MNHNY and CDR2 SVGAGI (reference sequence).

This clonotype was seen more than once but under ten times. J is TRBJ2-1 and V is TRBV20-1, with 8 nucleotides matching TRBD2. The CDR3 totals 15 residues. Germline assignment: CDR1 DFQATT and CDR2 SNEGSKA (reference sequence). V lost 5 bases, J lost 6 bases, and 12 bases stayed unmatched. In DNA, the CDR3 is TGCAGTGCTCTCAGCGGGAGTATGTCTCTCAATGAGCAGTTCTTC. It yields the protein CSALSGSMSLNEQFF.

Many counts were recorded for this clonotype. The rearrangement joins TRBV6-6 to TRBJ2-3; D unresolved. The CDR3 is 14 residues long. Germline CDR1 MNHNY, CDR2 SVGAGI (reference sequence). V shed 2 bases and J shed 0 bases, with 6 bases lying between them. CDR3 amino acids: CASSYPDSTDTQYF. The DNA for the CDR3 is TGTGCCAGCAGTTACCCGGACAGCACAGATACGCAGTATTTT.

This clonotype was picked up a small number of times. This may stem from a read error, because a much larger clone lies one nucleotide away. This chain uses TRBV7-9 with TRBJ2-3; tentative D call: TRBD1 (5 bases). This CDR3 is built from 15 residues. Looked up from germline, CDR1 is SEHNR and CDR2 is FQNEAQ (reference sequence). Deletions cut 1 base from V and 8 bases from J, with 16 bases between. CDR3 sequence reads: CASSLDVGRAVTQYF. DNA for the CDR3: TGTGCCAGCAGCTTAGACGTCGGCAGGGCAGTTACGCAGTATTTT.

This clonotype has at least ten counts. CDR3 nucleotide sequence: TGTGCCAGCAGCGTAGTAGTATCGGCTGGAGCTTTCTTT. Translated, it gives CASSVVVSAGAFF. The chain employs TRBV9 and TRBJ1-1; D gene unclear. The CDR3 contains 13 residues. Trimming took 0 bases from V and 10 from J, leaving 13 bases between them. Germline V gives CDR1 SGDLS, CDR2 YYNGEE.

This clonotype has a count of ten or more. The chain is built from TRBV7-8 and TRBJ2-3; no clear D gene. The CDR3 consists of 15 residues. Per germline, CDR1 SGHVS and CDR2 FQNEAQ. Trimming removed 0 bases at V and 2 bases at J, with 9 bases between. This CDR3 is CASSLASRTTDTQYF. The CDR3 nucleotides are TGTGCCAGCAGCTTAGCCTCGCGCACCACAGATACGCAGTATTTT.

Ten or more counts support this clonotype. The chain couples TRBV15 to TRBJ2-7; tentative D call: TRBD2 (5 bases). CDR1 and CDR2 (germline): LNHNV, YYDKDF (reference sequence). The CDR3 contains 13 residues. V was clipped by 5 bases and J by 4 bases, with 12 bases between them. CDR3 loop: CATSDGNGYEQYF. In nucleotides, the CDR3 is TGTGCCACCAGCGACGGGAACGGGTACGAGCAGTACTTC.

V usage is TRBV7-9 and J usage is TRBJ2-2; no definite D call. CDR1 is SEHNR and CDR2 is FQNEAQ in the germline V gene (reference sequence). Trimming shortened V by 1 base and J by 4 bases, and 10 bases separated the two germline ends. CDR3 size: 15 residues. The DNA for the CDR3 is TGTGCCAGCAGCTTAGAGGTTATTAGCACCGGGGAGCTGTTTTTT. Amino acids: CASSLEVISTGELFF.

A word on this clonotype: A much larger clone lies one base from this, so it may be a read error. The chain combines TRBV7-2 with TRBJ2-7, with a tentative D call TRBD1 (6 bases). The CDR3 length is 14 residues. Trimming took off 5 bases at V and 3 bases at J, with 14 bases between the two ends. Germline CDR1 SGHTA, CDR2 FQGNSA. The CDR3 coding sequence is TGTGCCAGCAGCATAGGAGCAGGGGTCTACGAGCAGTACTTC. This codes for CASSIGAGVYEQYF.

In this sample, this clonotype turned up a few times. V is TRBV10-3 and J is TRBJ2-3; D is uncertain. Trimming stripped 3 bases from V and 1 base from J, with 5 bases between. The length of the CDR3 is 13 residues. CDR1 ENHRY and CDR2 SYGVKD come from the germline V gene. In DNA form, the CDR3 reads TGTGCCATCAGTGATGAGGGCACAGATACGCAGTATTTT. Its translation: CAISDEGTDTQYF.

This clonotype was seen many times. The genes are TRBV7-9 and TRBJ1-4; D perhaps matches TRBD1 (6 bases). Trimming shortened V by 4 bases and J by 4 bases, and 22 bases separated the two germline ends. The CDR3 extends over 18 amino acids. Germline values: CDR1 SEHNR, CDR2 FQNEAQ (reference sequence). DNA of the CDR3: TGTGCCAGCAGCTATCAGGCTGTGGAGGGACATCTTAATGAAAAACTGTTTTTT. This codes for CASSYQAVEGHLNEKLFF.

This clonotype has just a few counts. The rearrangement links TRBV12-3 or TRBV12-4 to TRBJ2-5; D may be TRBD1 (5 bases). CDR3 length: 14 amino acids. V lost 0 bases to trimming and J lost 5 bases, with 10 bases between them. CDR3 coding DNA: TGTGCCAGCAGTTTAGCGGTAGGGGTCGAGACCCAGTACTTC. Translating it yields CASSLAVGVETQYF.

The chain links TRBV27 to TRBJ2-5; D could derive from TRBD1 or TRBD2 (5 bases each). V shed 3 bases and J shed 4 bases, with 15 bases lying between them. Germline V CDR1 and CDR2: MNHEY, SMNVEV (reference sequence). This CDR3 region has 15 residues. CDR3 region: CASSFEFGTAETQYF. The DNA of the CDR3 is TGTGCCAGCAGTTTCGAATTCGGGACGGCAGAGACCCAGTACTTC.

This clonotype appeared a few times. The chain combines TRBV20-1 with TRBJ2-1, with D possibly TRBD2 on 6 matching bases. The CDR3 has 14 amino acids. In germline, CDR1 is DFQATT, CDR2 SNEGSKA (reference sequence). Trimming removed 3 bases at V and 6 bases at J, with 15 bases between. In DNA, the CDR3 is TGCAGTGCTAGCGAGGGACTCCTCTCCAATGAGCAGTTCTTC. Residues: CSASEGLLSNEQFF.

The sample holds many counts of this clonotype. The V and J genes are TRBV29-1 and TRBJ1-1, with a possible D match to TRBD1 (5 bases). Trimming removed 2 bases from V and 4 bases from J, with 11 bases in between. Germline CDR1 reads SQVTM; CDR2 reads ANQGSEA. The CDR3 is 13 amino acids. Written as DNA, the CDR3 is TGCAGCGTTGAAATGGGGGAGAGCACTGAAGCTTTCTTT. Translation gives CSVEMGESTEAFF.

The chain links TRBV7-6 to TRBJ1-2; perhaps TRBD1 as D (6 bases). In germline, CDR1 is SGHVS, CDR2 FNYEAQ. The CDR3 is 15 amino acids. Trimming took 1 base from V and 4 from J, leaving 13 bases between them. The CDR3: CASSLGSGRGYGYTF. DNA for the CDR3: TGTGCCAGCAGCTTAGGGTCCGGCAGGGGCTATGGCTACACCTTC.

This rearrangement joins TRBV27 to TRBJ2-5; TRBD2 matches 9 bases. The germline V gene has CDR1 MNHEY and CDR2 SMNVEV (reference sequence). CDR3 length equals 16 residues. The ends lost 1 base at V and 4 bases at J; junction bases unmatched: 7. CDR3 nucleotides: TGTGCCAGCAGTTTATGGGCGGGAGGGCCGATAGAGACCCAGTACTTC. Its translation is CASSLWAGGPIETQYF.